This TCR beta chain was found in a study of CD8 T cells in Susac syndrome. It was negative isolation that provided the CD8+ and CD4+ T cells, whereas TEMRA cells were enriched by FACS. An amount of RNA that ranged from roughly 0.5 to 1 ug was reverse transcribed with random hexamers. TCRdb re-called the immunoSEQ multiplex PCR reads through MiXCR, storing one row per CDR3 protein. This sample has around 200,000 distinct CDR3 sequences, with 90% to 95% found just once. Overall study results and limits: Regarding the TCR sequencing and HLA analysis, the study admitted that a relatively small number of individuals were involved.

CDR1 is DFQATT and CDR2 is SNEGSKA in the germline V gene (reference sequence). The CDR3 is 11 residues long. The ends were cut back, 6 bases at V and 1 base at J, with 6 bases in the middle. In regard to this clonotype: Its antigen is still unknown.

Sequenced input: CD4+ T cells from PBMCs. J is TRBJ1-1 and V is TRBV20-1; the D is unclear. The sequence was collected from a human donor with Susac syndrome. The chain's CDR3 is CSANRNTEAFF. CDR3 in DNA: TGCAGTGCAAATCGGAACACTGAAGCTTTCTTT.